The 22 T cell receptor beta chains reported below all come from one sample, sequenced in a study of siplizumab effects on memory and regulatory T cells. Sequencing used immunoSEQ multiplex PCR; TCRdb keeps in-frame clones, though not all of them. The table includes 100,000 or so clones, just over 90% detected once. The sample was CD4+ T cells sorted from blood. The receptors come from a human donor in good health.

The rearrangement uses TRBV4-1 and TRBJ2-5; 10 bases map to TRBD2. Germline CDR1 is MGHRA and CDR2 is YSYEKL. The length of the CDR3 is 14 residues. V was clipped by 5 bases and J by 5 bases; unmatched bases: 5. CDR3 DNA: TGCGCCAGCAGCTCGGGACTAGCGATGGAGACCCAGTACTTC. Its protein product is CASSSGLAMETQYF.

The chain recombines TRBV4-1 with TRBJ1-1, with no clear D. Germline V CDR1 and CDR2: MGHRA, YSYEKL. The length of the CDR3 is 14 residues. V gave up 6 bases and J gave up 4 bases, with 15 bases separating them. CDR3 in amino acids: CASRGPLKGTEAFF. DNA for the CDR3: TGCGCCAGCAGGGGTCCTCTGAAGGGCACTGAAGCTTTCTTT.

The chain combines TRBV9 with TRBJ2-2; D is perhaps TRBD2 (6 bases). Trimming removed 2 bases at V and 7 bases at J, with 9 bases between. CDR1 SGDLS and CDR2 YYNGEE come from the germline V gene. The CDR3 length is 13 residues. CDR3: CASSVNGGGELFF. CDR3 DNA sequence: TGTGCCAGCAGCGTTAACGGGGGCGGGGAGCTGTTTTTT.

V gene TRBV12-5 combines with J gene TRBJ2-1; maybe TRBD2 (6 bases). The V gene's germline CDR1 is LGHNT and CDR2 FRNRAP. The CDR3 totals 18 residues. Trimming pared 1 base from V and 0 bases from J, leaving 16 bases between. CDR3 loop: CASGLADFGGSSYNEQFF. Written as DNA, the CDR3 is TGTGCTAGTGGTTTGGCCGACTTTGGGGGGAGCTCCTACAATGAGCAGTTCTTC.

V is TRBV13 and J is TRBJ2-5; D remains ambiguous. The CDR3 extends over 16 amino acids. Trimming cost V 5 bases and J 7 bases, with 23 bases left between them. Germline CDR1 and CDR2: PRHDT and FYEKMQ (reference sequence). In nucleotides, the CDR3 is TGTGCCAGCAGCCTCATTCCCGGGCAGCCCGTGGGGACCCAGTACTTC. Amino acid sequence: CASSLIPGQPVGTQYF.

V and J are TRBV6-5 and TRBJ2-7, with a tentative D call TRBD1 (6 bases). Between the trimmed V and J ends, which lost 2 bases and 2 bases, there was a span of 13 bases. CDR1 MNHEY and CDR2 SVGAGI come from the germline V gene. This CDR3 is 15 amino acids long. DNA for the CDR3: TGTGCCAGCAGTTACGGGCAGGGGTACACCTACGAGCAGTACTTC. Translating it yields CASSYGQGYTYEQYF.

The chain uses TRBV12-2 and TRBJ1-1. TRBV12-2 is reported as a pseudogene. The CDR3 is 14 residues long. The CDR3 DNA reads TGTGCAAGTCGCTTTAACCTATTGAACACTGAAGCTTTCTTT. This gives the protein CASRFNLLNTEAFF.

V gene TRBV19 combines with J gene TRBJ2-5; 8 positions match TRBD2. Germline V gives CDR1 LNHDA, CDR2 SQIVND (reference sequence). This CDR3 is 15 amino acids long. Germline trimming cut 4 bases from V and 4 bases from J; bases unmatched to any gene: 8. The CDR3 DNA follows: TGTGCCAGTAGTACGGGGGGGAGGCAGGCAGAGACCCAGTACTTC. It specifies CASSTGGRQAETQYF.

The V and J genes are TRBV18 and TRBJ1-2; weak D call: TRBD1 (6 bases). CDR3 length: 13 amino acids. The ends were cut back, 6 bases at V and 0 bases at J, with 8 bases in the middle. In germline, CDR1 is KGHSH, CDR2 LQKENI. CDR3 loop: CASSEGANYGYTF. CDR3 bases: TGTGCCAGCTCCGAGGGGGCTAACTATGGCTACACCTTC.

Details on this clone: This sample also contains other DNA sequences that code for the same CDR3. The rearrangement joins TRBV7-9 to TRBJ2-5, with TRBD2 as a possible D gene (5 bases). This CDR3 has 11 amino acids. Germline V lookup: CDR1 SEHNR, CDR2 FQNEAQ (reference sequence). V lost 5 bases and J 4 bases, leaving 5 bases between the germline ends. The CDR3 DNA reads TGTGCCAGCAGCCGGGGAGAGACCCAGTACTTC. It codes for CASSRGETQYF.

The V gene is TRBV6-5, the J gene TRBJ1-2, with a weak D call TRBD1 (5 bases). Trimming took off 3 bases at V and 8 bases at J, with 16 bases between the two ends. There are 14 residues in the CDR3. The V gene's germline CDR1 is MNHEY and CDR2 SVGAGI. As DNA, the CDR3 is TGTGCCAGCAGTTATTCTTCCGGACACGGGGGCTACACCTTC. It yields the protein CASSYSSGHGGYTF.

This chain joins TRBV10-3 and TRBJ1-1; D uncertain. The CDR3 is 15 residues long. CDR1 is ENHRY and CDR2 is SYGVKD in the germline V gene. V was cut by 6 bases and J by 0 bases, with 14 bases left in between. This CDR3 reads CAIRGSNNLNTEAFF. For the CDR3, the DNA is TGTGCCATCAGGGGAAGTAACAACCTGAACACTGAAGCTTTCTTT.

This sequence joins TRBV5-5 and TRBJ1-2; TRBD1 matches 12 bases. The CDR3 covers 16 residues. The germline CDR1 and CDR2 sequences are SGHKS and YYEKEE (reference sequence). The V segment lost 4 bases and the J segment 6 bases; nucleotides outside the gene matches: 10. CDR3 protein: CASSGSGTGGANGYTF. The DNA of the CDR3 is TGTGCCAGCAGCGGGTCAGGGACAGGGGGCGCGAATGGCTACACCTTC.

V is TRBV15 and J is TRBJ2-3; 8 positions agree with TRBD2. Trimming removed 2 bases from V and 12 bases from J; junction bases left unmatched: 10. Germline lookup yields CDR1 LNHNV and CDR2 YYDKDF (reference sequence). The CDR3 has 14 amino acids. In DNA, the CDR3 is TGTGCCACCAGCAGACCCGGAGCGAGCGGGGGCCAGTATTTT. Translation gives CATSRPGASGGQYF. Filled out from reference TRBV15 and TRBJ2-3, the complete variable domain reads DAMVIQNPRYQVTQFGKPVTLSCSQTLNHNVMYWYQQKSSQAPKLLFHYYDKDFNNEADTPDNFQSRRPNTSFCFLDIRSPGLGDTAMYLCATSRPGASGGQYFGPGTRLTVL.

This chain connects TRBV19 to TRBJ1-5; TRBD1 agrees at 11 bases. Germline-derived CDR1 and CDR2 are LNHDA and SQIVND (reference sequence). The CDR3 has 16 amino acids. V was pared by 3 bases and J by 7 bases, with 8 bases of the junction left unmatched. The CDR3 DNA reads as TGTGCCAGTAGTATCCTCGTGGGACAGGGGGAACAGCCCCAGCATTTT. Protein product: CASSILVGQGEQPQHF.

The chain combines TRBV15 with TRBJ2-5; D gene ambiguous. Trimming removed 1 base at V and 5 bases at J, with 5 bases between. The CDR3 contains 12 residues. Germline assignment: CDR1 LNHNV and CDR2 YYDKDF (reference sequence). The CDR3: CATSRGSETQYF. CDR3 nucleotide sequence: TGTGCCACCAGCAGAGGGTCGGAGACCCAGTACTTC.

This rearrangement joins TRBV19 to TRBJ2-5, with D uncertain. Germline CDR1 and CDR2: LNHDA and SQIVND (reference sequence). V lost 9 bases to trimming and J lost 5 bases, with 16 bases between them. The CDR3 is 13 amino acids. The CDR3: CASGPVGSETQYF. CDR3 nucleotide sequence: TGTGCCAGCGGACCAGTGGGGTCGGAGACCCAGTACTTC. The entire variable domain, with the rest obtained from reference TRBV19 and TRBJ2-5, is as follows: DGGITQSPKYLFRKEGQNVTLSCEQNLNHDAMYWYRQDPGQGLRLIYYSQIVNDFQKGDIAEGYSVSREKKESFPLTVTSAQKNPTAFYLCASGPVGSETQYFGPGTRLLVL.

This sequence joins TRBV27 and TRBJ2-2; 8 bases are shared with TRBD1. CDR3 length: 17 residues. The junction had 9 bases not matched to a gene; V was cut back by 0 bases and J by 6 bases. Germline values: CDR1 MNHEY, CDR2 SMNVEV (reference sequence). CDR3 DNA: TGTGCCAGCAGTTTATCGTCCCAGGGGGCCTCCGCCGGGGAGCTGTTTTTT. It yields the protein CASSLSSQGASAGELFF.

The chain uses TRBV30 and TRBJ2-7, with unresolved D. CDR1 GTSNPN and CDR2 SVGIG come from the germline V gene (reference sequence). Between the trimmed V and J ends, which lost 3 bases and 1 base, there was a span of 10 bases. The length of the CDR3 is 13 residues. The CDR3 region has the DNA TGTGCCTGGAGGTTAAAAGGGTCCTACGAGCAGTACTTC. Its protein product is CAWRLKGSYEQYF. Drawing the rest from reference TRBV30 and TRBJ2-7, the complete variable domain is SQTIHQWPATLVQPVGSPLSLECTVEGTSNPNLYWYRQAAGRGLQLLFYSVGIGQISSEVPQNLSASRPQDRQFILSSKKLLLSDSGFYLCAWRLKGSYEQYFGPGTRLTVT.

This clone is a singleton in its sample. This sequence joins TRBV2 and TRBJ1-2; D unclear. There are 11 residues in the CDR3. CDR1 and CDR2 (germline): SNHLY, FYNNEI. The V end lost 4 bases, the J end lost 4 bases, and 4 bases lay between the germline ends. CDR3 bases: TGTGCCAGCAGTGTACTCTATGGCTACACCTTC. Amino acid sequence: CASSVLYGYTF.

The chain is built from TRBV18 and TRBJ1-1; D may be TRBD1 (6 bases). V was clipped by 6 bases and J by 5 bases, with 16 bases between them. Per germline, CDR1 KGHSH and CDR2 LQKENI. This CDR3 region has 14 residues. In DNA, the CDR3 is TGTGCCAGCTCCCTACAGAAGGGGGGTACTGAAGCTTTCTTT. It is translated as CASSLQKGGTEAFF.

The CDR3 is CASSRDSLSYEQYF. In DNA, the CDR3 is TGCGCCAGCAGCCGGGACAGCCTCTCCTACGAGCAGTACTTC. The rearrangement links TRBV5-1 to TRBJ2-7; 7 bases match TRBD1. Trimming took 4 bases from V and 0 from J; bases not matched to a gene: 4. The CDR3 length is 14 residues. From germline, CDR1 is SGHRS and CDR2 YFSETQ.